These 20 T cell receptor beta chains were sequenced from one sample in a study of T cell changes during pregnancy in multiple sclerosis. Sequencing used immunoSEQ multiplex PCR; TCRdb keeps in-frame clones, though not all of them. Here the sample spans roughly 110,000 clones, 91% being singletons. Sequences were derived from peripheral blood, sampled before pregnancy. The receptors were sampled from a female donor with multiple sclerosis, enrolled in a pregnancy study.

The chain recombines TRBV5-4 with TRBJ2-7, with 8 bases aligning to TRBD2. J lost 3 bases, V lost 0 bases, and 8 bases had no gene match. Germline CDR1 and CDR2: SGHNT and YYREEE (reference sequence). The length of the CDR3 is 16 residues. CDR3 coding DNA: TGTGCCAGCAGCTTGGTGAGCGGGGGTGGTAACTACGAGCAGTACTTC. Translating gives CASSLVSGGGNYEQYF.

The J gene is TRBJ2-1, the V gene TRBV2, with 9 positions matching TRBD2. V lost 0 bases to trimming and J lost 3 bases; unmatched junction nucleotides: 9. The CDR3 is 18 residues long. Germline values: CDR1 SNHLY, CDR2 FYNNEI. CDR3 loop: CASSEALRSGRIYNEQFF. DNA of the CDR3: TGTGCCAGCAGTGAAGCGCTTCGGAGCGGGAGGATCTACAATGAGCAGTTCTTC.

This chain links TRBV7-9 with TRBJ2-5, with D perhaps TRBD2 (6 bases). The CDR3 runs to 14 residues. The V end lost 5 bases, the J end lost 0 bases, and 10 bases lay between the germline ends. Germline V gives CDR1 SEHNR, CDR2 FQNEAQ (reference sequence). The CDR3 spells CASSGGFYQETQYF. CDR3 nucleotide sequence: TGTGCCAGCAGCGGGGGGTTCTACCAAGAGACCCAGTACTTC.

V gene TRBV6-6 combines with J gene TRBJ1-4; D ambiguous. Trimming pared 6 bases from V and 0 bases from J, leaving 11 bases between. CDR3 length equals 15 residues. The V gene's germline CDR1 is MNHNY and CDR2 SVGAGI (reference sequence). The CDR3 reads CASSYPESTNEKLFF. In DNA, the CDR3 is TGTGCCAGCAGCTATCCCGAATCAACTAATGAAAAACTGTTTTTT.

This chain uses TRBV6-4 with TRBJ2-3; 10 nucleotides line up with TRBD2. Unmatched junction bases numbered 1, after V lost 3 bases and J lost 4 bases. Germline loops: CDR1 MRHNA, CDR2 SNTAGT. This CDR3 comprises 14 residues. The chain's CDR3 is CASSEAGGADTQYF. The CDR3 region has the DNA TGTGCCAGCAGTGAAGCGGGAGGGGCAGATACGCAGTATTTT.

The gene calls are TRBV9 and TRBJ2-3; a weak D match, TRBD2 (5 bases). This CDR3 has 14 residues. Germline lookup yields CDR1 SGDLS and CDR2 YYNGEE. Trimming shortened V by 2 bases and J by 11 bases, and 18 bases separated the two germline ends. CDR3 nucleotide sequence: TGTGCCAGCAGCGTCGGTCCCCGGGAAGGTGGGCAGTATTTT. Translated, it gives CASSVGPREGGQYF.

The chain recombines TRBV7-3 with TRBJ1-5, with 8 bases that match TRBD1. This CDR3 region has 13 residues. J gave up 5 bases and V 3 bases, and 0 bases lay outside the gene matches. Per the germline V gene, CDR1 is SGHTA and CDR2 is FQGTGA. The CDR3 sequence: CASSLDRDQPQHF. As DNA, the CDR3 is TGTGCCAGCAGCTTGGACAGGGATCAGCCCCAGCATTTT.

This clone has more than one count but fewer than ten. A junction boundary mismatches the germline segment, possibly from a read error. This chain uses TRBV13 with TRBJ1-5; D unresolved. The CDR3 extends over 14 amino acids. CDR1 is PRHDT and CDR2 is FYEKMQ in the germline V gene (reference sequence). CDR3 sequence (DNA): TGCGCCAGCAGCTCGGAAGCGGGCAGTCAGCCCCAGCATTTT. Amino acid sequence: CASSSEAGSQPQHF. The whole variable domain, filled in from reference TRBV13 and TRBJ1-5, reads AAGVIQSPRHLIKEKRETATLKCYPIPRHDTVYWYQQGPGQDPQFLISFYEKMQSDKGSIPDRFSAQQFSDYHSELNMSSLELGDSALYFCASSSEAGSQPQHFGDGTRLSIL.

This clone has more than one count but fewer than ten. In DNA form, the CDR3 reads TGTGCCAGCAGACCCAATTCCCTAGAGGGCCATCGAGAGCAGTACTTC. Protein: CASRPNSLEGHREQYF. The chain combines TRBV27 with TRBJ2-7; D is possibly TRBD2 (5 bases). This CDR3 comprises 16 residues. V lost 6 bases and J lost 7, with 25 bases in between. Germline CDR1 and CDR2: MNHEY and SMNVEV (reference sequence).

The chain recombines TRBV7-9 with TRBJ2-7, with D maybe TRBD2 (5 bases). Trimming stripped 8 bases from V and 3 bases from J, with 11 bases between. This CDR3 is 12 amino acids long. Germline loops: CDR1 SEHNR, CDR2 FQNEAQ (reference sequence). The CDR3 is CASGDSDYEQYF. CDR3 bases: TGTGCCAGCGGGGATAGCGACTACGAGCAGTACTTC.

J is TRBJ2-1 and V is TRBV4-3; D possibly corresponds to TRBD2 (5 bases). CDR3 length: 15 residues. The V gene's germline CDR1 is LGHNA and CDR2 YSLEER. Between the trimmed V and J ends, which lost 1 base and 7 bases, there was a span of 14 bases. CDR3 nucleotides: TGCGCCAGCAGCCAAGGCGAGGGTGGGGAGAATGAGCAGTTCTTC. Translated: CASSQGEGGENEQFF.

A single count supports this clone. This chain joins TRBV5-8 and TRBJ1-6, with unresolved D. CDR3 size: 17 residues. V gave up 5 bases and J gave up 0 bases, with 15 bases separating them. Per the germline V gene, CDR1 is SGHTS and CDR2 is YDEGEE. DNA of the CDR3: TGTGCCAGCAGGCAAGAGGGTACCAGCTCCTATAATTCACCCCTCCACTTT. Residues: CASRQEGTSSYNSPLHF.

The genes are TRBV27 and TRBJ2-1; D perhaps matches TRBD2 (6 bases). Trimming removed 5 bases from V and 6 bases from J, with 14 bases in between. CDR1 MNHEY and CDR2 SMNVEV come from the germline V gene (reference sequence). The CDR3 sequence is 14 residues long. The CDR3 coding sequence is TGTGCCAGCAGTCGTACTGGGACTGTCAATGAGCAGTTCTTC. It translates to CASSRTGTVNEQFF.

The V gene is TRBV28, the J gene TRBJ1-5; unclear D gene. Germline V gene data show CDR1 as MDHEN and CDR2 as SYDVKM. V was clipped by 4 bases and J by 2 bases, with 12 bases between them. This CDR3 spans 15 amino acids. CDR3 DNA: TGTGCCAGCAGTTCATCGGGGATGGGCAATCAGCCCCAGCATTTT. This translates into CASSSSGMGNQPQHF.

The chain is built from TRBV11-2 and TRBJ2-2; 11 bases fit TRBD2. This CDR3 comprises 16 residues. V lost 5 bases to trimming and J lost 4 bases; unmatched junction nucleotides: 6. The germline gives CDR1 SGHAT, CDR2 FQNNGV. CDR3 nucleotide sequence: TGTGCCAGCAGCCCCTCTAGCGGGAGGTCCACCGGGGAGCTGTTTTTT. This gives the protein CASSPSSGRSTGELFF.

Remarks on this clone: Within the sample, other DNA sequences also encode this same CDR3. The chain recombines TRBV7-2 with TRBJ2-3, with D perhaps TRBD1 (5 bases). The CDR3 runs to 14 residues. Germline CDR1 and CDR2: SGHTA and FQGNSA. Trimming cost V 1 base and J 6 bases, with 11 bases left between them. DNA of the CDR3: TGTGCCAGCAGCTTAGGATTGGGGCCGGATACGCAGTATTTT. Its protein is CASSLGLGPDTQYF.

This chain joins TRBV30 and TRBJ1-1; no reliable D call. The germline V gene encodes CDR1 GTSNPN and CDR2 SVGIG (reference sequence). Trimming removed 2 bases at V and 5 bases at J, with 9 bases between. The CDR3 runs to 12 residues. The CDR3 coding sequence is TGTGCCTGGAGTCATATTCGGACTGAAGCTTTCTTT. This translates into CAWSHIRTEAFF.

The chain links TRBV29-1 to TRBJ1-5, with a possible D match to TRBD1 (5 bases). The V gene's germline CDR1 is SQVTM and CDR2 ANQGSEA. Trimming removed 5 bases at V and 5 bases at J, with 16 bases between. The CDR3 sequence is 14 residues long. The CDR3 DNA follows: TGCAGCGTTTTAGCGGGGCCCGAGGATCAGCCCCAGCATTTT. Amino acids: CSVLAGPEDQPQHF.

V usage is TRBV16 and J usage is TRBJ1-5, with D maybe TRBD1 (5 bases). CDR3 length equals 13 residues. From germline, CDR1 is KGHSY and CDR2 FQNENV. The V end lost 3 bases, the J end lost 7 bases, and 10 bases lay between the germline ends. CDR3 nucleotides: TGTGCCAGCAGCCAGGGGCGGGAACAGCCCCAGCATTTT. Amino acids: CASSQGREQPQHF. Combining the CDR3 with reference TRBV16 and TRBJ1-5 gives the whole variable domain GEEVAQTPKHLVRGEGQKAKLYCAPIKGHSYVFWYQQVLKNEFKFLISFQNENVFDETGMPKERFSAKCLPNSPCSLEIQATKLEDSAVYFCASSQGREQPQHFGDGTRLSIL.

This chain uses TRBV7-8 with TRBJ2-1; 8 nucleotides line up with TRBD1. Germline lookup yields CDR1 SGHVS and CDR2 FQNEAQ. J lost 8 bases, V lost 3 bases, and 3 bases had no gene match. The CDR3 length is 13 residues. The CDR3 sequence: CASSFRQGYEQFF. In DNA, the CDR3 is TGTGCCAGCAGCTTCAGACAGGGGTATGAGCAGTTCTTC.